The 6 T cell receptor beta chains given below trace back to one sample, sequenced in a study of CD8+ T cells in alopecia areata. This sample's treatment: oral pan-JAK inhibitor, 5-10 mg twice daily. Sequencing relied on a cDNA template that was reverse transcribed from extracted RNA. Here immunoSEQ multiplex PCR was the method, and the copy in TCRdb shows in-frame clones only, minus some. The sample carries 200,000 to 250,000 clones, around three fifths recorded once. Material: CD4+ T cells sorted from blood, obtained at week 4, from a patient treated with tofacitinib. Receptors originate from a human donor with alopecia areata.

About this clone itself: The same CDR3 can be traced to other DNA sequences in this sample. This chain joins TRBV30 and TRBJ1-2; D not resolved. Per germline, CDR1 GTSNPN and CDR2 SVGIG (reference sequence). The CDR3 consists of 12 residues. Trimming pared 0 bases from V and 4 bases from J, leaving 6 bases between. The CDR3 DNA follows: TGTGCCTGGAGTGTACCCAGCTATGGCTACACCTTC. Amino acids: CAWSVPSYGYTF.

This chain joins TRBV5-1 and TRBJ2-3; no clear D gene. Trimming shortened V by 4 bases and J by 0 bases, and 12 bases separated the two germline ends. The CDR3 spans 15 residues. Per the germline V gene, CDR1 is SGHRS and CDR2 is YFSETQ. As DNA, the CDR3 is TGCGCCAGCAGCCTAGGTAGCACTAGCACAGATACGCAGTATTTT. Amino acids: CASSLGSTSTDTQYF.

The rearrangement links TRBV7-2 to TRBJ1-5, with 8 bases matching TRBD1. The germline V gene encodes CDR1 SGHTA and CDR2 FQGNSA. The V gene end was trimmed by 4 bases and the J gene end by 6 bases; junction bases not matched to a gene: 8. The CDR3 contains 15 residues. CDR3 amino acids: CASSSGQGIGQPQHF. CDR3 bases: TGTGCCAGCAGCTCCGGACAGGGAATAGGTCAGCCCCAGCATTTT.

J is TRBJ2-1 and V is TRBV6-1; perhaps TRBD2 as D (5 bases). In germline, CDR1 is MNHNS, CDR2 SASEGT. The CDR3 runs to 15 residues. V was shortened by 0 bases and J by 5 bases, with 11 bases between the two germline ends. This CDR3 is CASSEASGSNNEQFF. CDR3 bases: TGTGCCAGCAGTGAAGCGTCTGGGAGCAACAATGAGCAGTTCTTC.

V and J are TRBV29-1 and TRBJ2-3; 13 bases agree with TRBD2. The CDR3 spans 14 residues. Germline-derived CDR1 and CDR2 are SQVTM and ANQGSEA. V was pared by 4 bases and J by 7 bases, with 5 bases of the junction left unmatched. CDR3 region: CSVGTSGGFNTQYF. Here the CDR3 DNA reads TGCAGCGTTGGGACTAGCGGGGGTTTCAATACGCAGTATTTT.

CDR3 residues: CAWSVQGSSPLHF. For the CDR3, the DNA is TGTGCCTGGAGCGTACAGGGTTCTTCACCCCTCCACTTT. The J gene is TRBJ1-6, the V gene TRBV30, with D tentatively TRBD1 (6 bases). V was cut by 3 bases and J by 9 bases, with 12 bases left in between. CDR1 and CDR2 from the germline V gene are GTSNPN and SVGIG (reference sequence). The CDR3 spans 13 residues. Variable domain in full (rest from reference TRBV30 and TRBJ1-6): SQTIHQWPATLVQPVGSPLSLECTVEGTSNPNLYWYRQAAGRGLQLLFYSVGIGQISSEVPQNLSASRPQDRQFILSSKKLLLSDSGFYLCAWSVQGSSPLHFGNGTRLTVT.